One and the same sample provided the 26 T cell receptor beta chains below, sequenced in a study of cytomegalovirus exposure and HLA in healthy donors. PCR amplification relied on 60 Vbeta primers (plus 13 Jbeta primers). Assay: immunoSEQ multiplex PCR; the TCRdb copy retains only in-frame clones and omits some. The profile shows just over 150,000 clones, around 84% of them singletons. Input material: PBMCs. Source of these receptors: a man aged 45-65 years in good health and CMV-seropositive.

The rearrangement uses TRBV5-8 and TRBJ2-7; a possible D gene is TRBD1 (6 bases). The germline V gene has CDR1 SGHTS and CDR2 YDEGEE. The CDR3 spans 11 residues. Trimming pared 7 bases from V and 5 bases from J, leaving 10 bases between. The CDR3 DNA is TGTGCCAGCGATCAGGGGAACGAGCAGTACGTC. Its translation: CASDQGNEQYV.

The gene calls are TRBV25-1 and TRBJ1-2; 8 bases fit TRBD1. Germline trimming cut 3 bases from V and 7 bases from J; bases unmatched to any gene: 7. The CDR3 totals 14 residues. Germline V gene sequence: CDR1 MGHDK, CDR2 SYGVNS. CDR3 region: CASSDPDRGGGYTF. The DNA of the CDR3 is TGTGCCAGCAGTGATCCCGACAGGGGAGGTGGCTACACCTTC.

V usage is TRBV4-1 and J usage is TRBJ2-2; TRBD2 matches 10 bases. The CDR3 extends over 16 amino acids. From germline, CDR1 is MGHRA and CDR2 YSYEKL. Trimming took 2 bases from V and 3 from J; bases not matched to a gene: 3. The CDR3 nucleotides read TGCGCCAGCAGCCAACGAGCGGGAGGGGACACCGGGGAGCTGTTTTTT. Translated: CASSQRAGGDTGELFF.

The chain links TRBV6-5 to TRBJ1-2, with 8 bases identical to TRBD1. The CDR3 totals 11 residues. Unmatched junction bases numbered 1, after V lost 6 bases and J lost 7 bases. Germline lookup yields CDR1 MNHEY and CDR2 SVGAGI. CDR3: CASSDRGGYTF. CDR3 in DNA: TGTGCCAGCAGCGACAGGGGTGGCTACACCTTC.

Notes on this clone: This same CDR3 is encoded by further DNA sequences in the sample. CDR3 DNA: TGTGCCAGCAGTTATAAAGCGGGGGATACGCAGTATTTT. The encoded protein is CASSYKAGDTQYF. The chain is built from TRBV6-6 and TRBJ2-3; 7 bases line up with TRBD2. The CDR3 length is 13 residues. Germline V gene data show CDR1 as MNHNY and CDR2 as SVGAGI (reference sequence). V trimming: 3 bases; J trimming: 6 bases; junction bases outside the gene matches: 3.

The rearrangement uses TRBV5-1 and TRBJ1-3, with 9 bases lining up with TRBD1. The CDR3 is made up of 17 amino acids. Germline-derived CDR1 and CDR2 are SGHRS and YFSETQ. V gave up 3 bases and J gave up 2 bases; unmatched junction bases: 9. CDR3 sequence: CASSSVSQGATGNTIYF. The CDR3 nucleotides are TGCGCCAGCAGCTCGGTCTCACAGGGGGCGACTGGAAACACCATATATTTT.

There are a few counts of this clone. V is TRBV6-4 and J is TRBJ1-2; D is ambiguous. V dropped 3 bases and J dropped 7 bases, with 12 bases sitting between them. CDR1 is MRHNA, CDR2 SNTAGT, per germline. The CDR3 spans 13 residues. DNA for the CDR3: TGTGCCAGCAGTGATGGTTTCGGAGGTGGCTACACCTTC. Protein sequence: CASSDGFGGGYTF.

The V call is TRBV18, the J call TRBJ2-3; 7 nucleotides match TRBD1. V was pared by 1 base and J by 4 bases, with 8 bases of the junction left unmatched. CDR3 length equals 16 residues. Germline lookup yields CDR1 KGHSH and CDR2 LQKENI. CDR3 sequence reads: CASSPRQGLISDTQYF. CDR3 in DNA: TGTGCCAGCTCACCACGACAGGGCCTTATATCAGATACGCAGTATTTT.

This sequence joins TRBV5-1 and TRBJ2-1, with unresolved D. The length of the CDR3 is 14 residues. From germline, CDR1 is SGHRS and CDR2 YFSETQ. The V end lost 1 base, the J end lost 5 bases, and 10 bases lay between the germline ends. The chain's CDR3 is CASSLQTNDNEQFF. The DNA of the CDR3 is TGCGCCAGCAGCTTGCAAACTAACGACAATGAGCAGTTCTTC.

The chain recombines TRBV12-5 with TRBJ1-5; D is undetermined. Trimming stripped 0 bases from V and 4 bases from J, with 13 bases between. This CDR3 contains 16 residues. Per the germline V gene, CDR1 is LGHNT and CDR2 is FRNRAP. DNA for the CDR3: TGTGCTAGTGGTTTGGTCCGAGGGTCCCTGAATCAGCCCCAGCATTTT. It encodes CASGLVRGSLNQPQHF.

The V and J genes are TRBV6-6 and TRBJ2-3, with 7 bases aligning to TRBD1. The germline gives CDR1 MNHNY, CDR2 SVGAGI (reference sequence). The CDR3 runs 16 residues. With V trimmed by 7 bases and J by 4 bases, 14 bases remained unmatched. CDR3 sequence reads: CASKGRGLVLADTQYF. The CDR3 nucleotides are TGTGCCAGCAAGGGCAGGGGGTTGGTCCTAGCAGATACGCAGTATTTT.

The V call is TRBV6-1, the J call TRBJ1-5; D gene uncertain. The germline V gene encodes CDR1 MNHNS and CDR2 SASEGT. The V and J ends lost 4 bases and 0 bases respectively, with 7 bases between them. The length of the CDR3 is 14 residues. CDR3 sequence reads: CASSGQYSNQPQHF. The DNA of the CDR3 is TGTGCCAGCAGTGGCCAGTATAGCAATCAGCCCCAGCATTTT.

This rearrangement joins TRBV27 to TRBJ2-7, with no clear D. The germline V gene encodes CDR1 MNHEY and CDR2 SMNVEV (reference sequence). The CDR3 runs 14 residues. V lost 4 bases, J lost 0 bases, and 10 bases lay in between. The CDR3 here is CASSSSRSSYEQYV. DNA for the CDR3: TGTGCCAGCAGTTCCTCGAGGAGCTCCTACGAGCAGTACGTC.

This chain connects TRBV19 to TRBJ1-1; D ambiguous. Deletions cut 3 bases from V and 0 bases from J, with 8 bases between. The CDR3 has 14 residues. Germline CDR1 and CDR2: LNHDA and SQIVND (reference sequence). In nucleotides, the CDR3 is TGTGCCAGTAGTATGACAAGACTGAACACTGAAGCTTTCTTT. Amino acids: CASSMTRLNTEAFF.

The J gene is TRBJ2-6, the V gene TRBV27; no definite D call. CDR3 length equals 15 residues. Trimming stripped 5 bases from V and 1 base from J, with 9 bases between. CDR1 is MNHEY, CDR2 SMNVEV, per germline (reference sequence). CDR3 bases: TGTGCCAGCAGTGGAGAGGCATCTGGGGCCAACGTCCTGACTTTC. This gives the protein CASSGEASGANVLTF.

About this clone itself: One end of the junction varies from germline; a read error may be responsible. The chain has TRBV7-9 and TRBJ1-4; 8 nucleotides agree with TRBD1. Germline V gene data show CDR1 as SEHNR and CDR2 as FQNEAQ (reference sequence). The CDR3 spans 12 residues. CDR3 sequence reads: CSSSLGQGKLFF. CDR3 coding DNA: TGTTCCAGCAGCTTAGGACAGGGAAAACTGTTTTTT.

The chain combines TRBV11-2 with TRBJ1-1, with D perhaps matching TRBD1 (6 bases). Per germline, CDR1 SGHAT and CDR2 FQNNGV. Deletions cut 2 bases from V and 5 bases from J, with 12 bases between. The CDR3 has 14 residues. The CDR3 DNA follows: TGTGCCAGCAGCTTACTGACAGGAGGAACTGAAGCTTTCTTT. Its protein is CASSLLTGGTEAFF. Drawing the rest from reference TRBV11-2 and TRBJ1-1, the complete variable domain is EAGVAQSPRYKIIEKRQSVAFWCNPISGHATLYWYQQILGQGPKLLIQFQNNGVVDDSQLPKDRFSAERLKGVDSTLKIQPAKLEDSAVYLCASSLLTGGTEAFFGQGTRLTVV.

This chain links TRBV2 with TRBJ1-5; possible D gene TRBD1, 5 bases. V dropped 2 bases and J dropped 3 bases, with 11 bases sitting between them. Germline V gives CDR1 SNHLY, CDR2 FYNNEI. CDR3 length: 15 residues. CDR3 sequence: CASSETDMYNQPQHF. CDR3 coding DNA: TGTGCCAGCAGTGAAACGGACATGTACAATCAGCCCCAGCATTTT.

This chain connects TRBV6-1 to TRBJ1-2; D perhaps matches TRBD1 (5 bases). V shed 10 bases and J shed 6 bases, with 15 bases lying between them. Germline V CDR1 and CDR2: MNHNS, SASEGT. The CDR3 sequence is 12 residues long. The CDR3 nucleotides read TGTGCCATCTCGACAGCTCAAAATGGCTACACCTTC. This gives the protein CAISTAQNGYTF.

V and J are TRBV6-5 and TRBJ1-1, with 7 bases lining up with TRBD1. CDR3 length: 12 residues. CDR1 and CDR2 from the germline V gene are MNHEY and SVGAGI. J was trimmed by 8 bases and V by 5 bases; bases with no gene match: 5. CDR3 sequence (DNA): TGTGCCAGCAGTGCGACAGGGACCGAAGCTTTCTTT. Translation: CASSATGTEAFF.

This clone was found a few times. The chain employs TRBV5-4 and TRBJ2-7, with D possibly TRBD2 on 5 matching bases. CDR3 length: 13 amino acids. V lost 1 base to trimming and J lost 7 bases, with 12 bases between them. Germline V lookup: CDR1 SGHNT, CDR2 YYREEE (reference sequence). CDR3 DNA: TGTGCCAGCAGCTTGCCCCTAGCAAGAGAGCAGTACTTC. It yields the protein CASSLPLAREQYF.

The V and J genes are TRBV27 and TRBJ2-7; no firm D call. Trimming removed 7 bases from V and 0 bases from J, with 10 bases in between. The CDR3 is 13 residues long. The germline V gene encodes CDR1 MNHEY and CDR2 SMNVEV (reference sequence). The CDR3 loop is CASTGPSSYEQYF. CDR3 nucleotides: TGTGCCAGCACTGGTCCGAGCTCCTACGAGCAGTACTTC.

The chain uses TRBV11-1 and TRBJ2-5; no firm D call. The CDR3 extends over 13 amino acids. The V end lost 4 bases, the J end lost 2 bases, and 8 bases lay between the germline ends. Germline CDR1 reads SGHAT; CDR2 reads FQDESV (reference sequence). The CDR3 sequence: CASSSGLQETQYF. As DNA, the CDR3 is TGTGCCAGCAGCTCAGGTCTGCAAGAGACCCAGTACTTC.

The rearrangement joins TRBV21-1 to TRBJ2-1; the table names TRBD2, a call not compared with the DNA. TRBV21-1 is described as a pseudogene. The CDR3 totals 18 residues. CDR3 protein: CASSKVGTSGSSYNEQFF. The DNA of the CDR3 is TGTGCCAGCAGCAAAGTAGGGACTAGCGGGAGCTCCTACAATGAGCAGTTCTTC.

This clone was picked up one time. V gene TRBV6-7 combines with J gene TRBJ1-1; perhaps TRBD1 as D (6 bases). TRBV6-7 is labeled an ORF, and its function is uncertain. Trimming removed 4 bases at V and 7 bases at J, with 16 bases between. The CDR3 sequence is 14 residues long. CDR3 nucleotide sequence: TGTGCCAGCAGTTGGGATCAGGACAGCGTTGAAGCTTTCTTT. Translated: CASSWDQDSVEAFF.

V gene TRBV7-9 combines with J gene TRBJ2-4, with D unclear. Germline V gene lookup returns CDR1 SEHNR and CDR2 FQNEAQ (reference sequence). The germline V and J ends were trimmed by 5 bases and 0 bases, with 14 bases remaining between them. The CDR3 spans 16 residues. Here the CDR3 DNA reads TGTGCCAGCAGCCCCCTCCCTGAGGAAGCCAAAAACATTCAGTACTTC. Amino acid sequence: CASSPLPEEAKNIQYF.